This T cell receptor (beta chain) was identified during a study of Ad26.COV2.S vaccination and SARS-CoV-2 variants. Study in general: Each vaccinee took Ad26.COV2.S intramuscularly, once or twice 56 days apart.

The repertoire was sequenced with immunoSEQ multiplex PCR; TCRdb's copy has only in-frame clones and lacks some. The sample holds about 350,000 clones, roughly 85% seen once. Treatment: 19 received Ad26.COV2.S at low or high dose, single or two shots; about 5 received placebo; per-sample allocation not given. Sampling took place 63 days after the first vaccine or placebo injection. Germline lookup yields CDR1 WNHNN and CDR2 SYGVQD (reference sequence). The CDR3 contains 13 residues. Trimming shortened V by 5 bases and J by 2 bases, and 9 bases separated the two germline ends. Here the sequenced sample was peripheral blood, taken in a trial of Ad26.COV2.S vaccine versus placebo. This receptor was obtained from a person between 18 and 59 years old who received the Ad26.COV2.S COVID-19 vaccine or a placebo. This chain connects TRBV10-1 to TRBJ1-1; D gene uncertain. CDR3 sequence: CASSKGINTEAFF. DNA of the CDR3: TGCGCCAGCAGTAAAGGGATAAACACTGAAGCTTTCTTT.